One and the same sample provided the 23 T cell receptor beta chains below, sequenced in a study of cytomegalovirus exposure and HLA in healthy donors. The data were produced by immunoSEQ multiplex PCR, yet TCRdb's version contains in-frame clones alone and is incomplete. The table has around 150,000 clones, 86% seen once; the top ten hold around 2%. Sequencing input: PBMCs. The origin of the receptors is a woman under 30 in good health and CMV-seronegative.

CDR3 loop: CASSHPLLGGNGYTF. CDR3 DNA sequence: TGTGCCAGCAGCCACCCCCTTCTGGGAGGGAATGGCTACACCTTC. This chain joins TRBV7-9 and TRBJ1-2; D is ambiguous. The CDR3 length is 15 residues. The germline V gene encodes CDR1 SEHNR and CDR2 FQNEAQ (reference sequence). The V end lost 5 bases, the J end lost 6 bases, and 19 bases lay between the germline ends.

The V and J genes are TRBV5-1 and TRBJ1-4, with 8 nucleotides matching TRBD1. Germline V gene lookup returns CDR1 SGHRS and CDR2 YFSETQ. The CDR3 sequence is 15 residues long. The junction had 7 bases not matched to a gene; V was cut back by 3 bases and J by 6 bases. The CDR3 DNA follows: TGCGCCAGCAGCTCCGGGACAGGTGCTTATGAAAAACTGTTTTTT. This sequence encodes CASSSGTGAYEKLFF.

The chain joins TRBV5-6 to TRBJ2-5; 9 nucleotides line up with TRBD2. The ends lost 2 bases at V and 5 bases at J; junction bases unmatched: 4. Germline loops: CDR1 SGHDT, CDR2 YYEEEE. There are 14 residues in the CDR3. CDR3 DNA: TGTGCCAGCAGCTTCAGCGGGGGGCTGGAGACCCAGTACTTC. It yields the protein CASSFSGGLETQYF. The variable domain in full, with the rest retrieved from reference TRBV5-6 and TRBJ2-5, is DAGVTQSPTHLIKTRGQQVTLRCSPKSGHDTVSWYQQALGQGPQFIFQYYEEEERQRGNFPDRFSGHQFPNYSSELNVNALLLGDSALYLCASSFSGGLETQYFGPGTRLLVL.

This sequence joins TRBV18 and TRBJ2-1; TRBD1 aligns across 8 bases. J lost 8 bases, V lost 3 bases, and 3 bases had no gene match. The CDR3 sequence is 13 residues long. The germline V gene encodes CDR1 KGHSH and CDR2 LQKENI. The CDR3 DNA sequence: TGTGCCAGCTCACCGATGGACAGGGATGAGCAGTTCTTC. Residues: CASSPMDRDEQFF.

V gene TRBV5-1 combines with J gene TRBJ2-7, with 7 positions matching TRBD1. Germline V CDR1 and CDR2: SGHRS, YFSETQ. V trimming: 0 bases; J trimming: 1 base; junction bases outside the gene matches: 4. This CDR3 has 15 amino acids. The CDR3 protein is CASSLALGQSYEQYF. Here the CDR3 DNA reads TGCGCCAGCAGCTTGGCCCTGGGACAGTCCTACGAGCAGTACTTC. Full variable domain (missing parts from reference TRBV5-1 and TRBJ2-7): KAGVTQTPRYLIKTRGQQVTLSCSPISGHRSVSWYQQTPGQGLQFLFEYFSETQRNKGNFPGRFSGRQFSNSRSEMNVSTLELGDSALYLCASSLALGQSYEQYFGPGTRLTVT.

This chain uses TRBV19 with TRBJ2-2; D ambiguous. Trimming took 9 bases from V and 2 from J, leaving 16 bases between them. The CDR3 runs to 15 residues. CDR1 is LNHDA and CDR2 is SQIVND in the germline V gene (reference sequence). For the CDR3, the DNA is TGTGCCAGCGCCAACTTCCCCCCCAACACCGGGGAGCTGTTTTTT. Residues: CASANFPPNTGELFF.

The V call is TRBV2, the J call TRBJ2-2, with 11 bases identical to TRBD2. The V gene's germline CDR1 is SNHLY and CDR2 FYNNEI. The CDR3 spans 18 residues. J lost 0 bases, V lost 4 bases, and 7 bases had no gene match. The CDR3 loop reads CASSAVLAGATNTGELFF. As DNA, the CDR3 is TGTGCCAGCAGTGCAGTACTAGCGGGGGCCACGAACACCGGGGAGCTGTTTTTT.

J is TRBJ2-7 and V is TRBV6-5; TRBD1 might be the D (6 bases). The CDR3 extends over 14 amino acids. Germline CDR1 is MNHEY and CDR2 is SVGAGI. Trimming took off 2 bases at V and 3 bases at J, with 11 bases between the two ends. CDR3 loop: CASSYAGANYEQYF. In nucleotides, the CDR3 is TGTGCCAGCAGTTACGCAGGGGCGAACTACGAGCAGTACTTC.

The chain combines TRBV28 with TRBJ2-7, with 7 bases that match TRBD1. The length of the CDR3 is 14 residues. Trimming removed 4 bases from V and 3 bases from J; junction bases left unmatched: 6. Looked up from germline, CDR1 is MDHEN and CDR2 is SYDVKM. The chain's CDR3 is CASSSGQRRYEQYF. CDR3 sequence (DNA): TGTGCCAGCAGTTCGGGACAGCGCCGCTACGAGCAGTACTTC.

V usage is TRBV28 and J usage is TRBJ1-2; D is unresolved. V was shortened by 2 bases and J by 5 bases, with 12 bases between the two germline ends. Germline V gives CDR1 MDHEN, CDR2 SYDVKM. CDR3 length equals 14 residues. The CDR3 spells CASSLDQERYGYTF. In DNA, the CDR3 is TGTGCCAGCAGTTTAGACCAGGAGCGGTATGGCTACACCTTC.

The chain recombines TRBV5-4 with TRBJ1-1; TRBD1 matches 7 bases. The CDR3 runs to 14 residues. The germline gives CDR1 SGHNT, CDR2 YYREEE (reference sequence). V shed 1 base, J shed 3 bases, and the junction held 3 bases outside the gene matches. The CDR3 DNA is TGTGCCAGCAGCTTGCAGGGGGTGGACACTGAAGCTTTCTTT. It yields the protein CASSLQGVDTEAFF.

The V gene is TRBV2, the J gene TRBJ1-1; no definite D call. This CDR3 contains 14 residues. With 2 bases removed from V and 0 bases from J, the gap between germline ends came to 7 bases. CDR1 is SNHLY, CDR2 FYNNEI, per germline. CDR3 DNA: TGTGCCAGCAGTGAAAGAGGATTGAACACTGAAGCTTTCTTT. Protein product: CASSERGLNTEAFF.

CDR3 sequence (DNA): TGTGCCTGGAGTGTAAAGGACAGAGGGAGCAATCAGCCCCAGCATTTT. Residues: CAWSVKDRGSNQPQHF. V usage is TRBV30 and J usage is TRBJ1-5, with a tentative D call TRBD1 (6 bases). Germline CDR1 is GTSNPN and CDR2 is SVGIG (reference sequence). This CDR3 has 16 amino acids. Trimming took off 0 bases at V and 1 base at J, with 13 bases between the two ends.

This rearrangement joins TRBV5-6 to TRBJ1-2; D gene uncertain. With 3 bases removed from V and 3 bases from J, the gap between germline ends came to 12 bases. The CDR3 extends over 14 amino acids. In germline, CDR1 is SGHDT, CDR2 YYEEEE. This CDR3 is CASSYGDGHYGYTF. The CDR3 DNA follows: TGTGCCAGCAGCTACGGAGACGGCCACTATGGCTACACCTTC.

The chain couples TRBV4-2 to TRBJ1-1; 8 bases line up with TRBD1. V was clipped by 0 bases and J by 1 base; unmatched bases: 10. CDR3 length: 18 amino acids. Germline V CDR1 and CDR2: LGHNA, YNFKEQ. As DNA, the CDR3 is TGTGCCAGCAGCCAAGAACTCACGCCGGGGACAGGGAACACTGAAGCTTTCTTT. This translates into CASSQELTPGTGNTEAFF.

The table lists this clone with a few counts. The CDR3 reads CASSLGERAFF. The CDR3 nucleotides read TGTGCCAGCAGTTTAGGGGAGAGAGCTTTCTTT. The chain links TRBV28 to TRBJ1-1; D is unclear. The CDR3 is made up of 11 amino acids. Per germline, CDR1 MDHEN and CDR2 SYDVKM. V lost 2 bases, J lost 10 bases, and 8 bases lay in between.

The chain employs TRBV19 and TRBJ1-4; 8 nucleotides agree with TRBD1. This CDR3 contains 15 residues. Germline trimming cut 7 bases from V and 5 bases from J; bases unmatched to any gene: 9. Germline V gene data show CDR1 as LNHDA and CDR2 as SQIVND (reference sequence). The CDR3 spells CASNSQRQGNEKLFF. For the CDR3, the DNA is TGTGCCAGTAACTCCCAACGACAGGGGAATGAAAAACTGTTTTTT.

This chain uses TRBV9 with TRBJ1-1; 9 bases fit TRBD1. Germline assignment: CDR1 SGDLS and CDR2 YYNGEE. The CDR3 length is 15 residues. With 4 bases clipped from V and 4 bases from J, the junction kept 8 bases outside the gene matches. The CDR3 bases are TGTGCCAGCAGCACCCGGACAGGGGCGGCCACTGAAGCTTTCTTT. This codes for CASSTRTGAATEAFF.

This clone was found a few times. The rearrangement joins TRBV14 to TRBJ2-1; perhaps TRBD2 as D (6 bases). From germline, CDR1 is SGHDN and CDR2 FVKESK. The CDR3 is 15 residues long. V shed 0 bases and J shed 7 bases, with 13 bases lying between them. As DNA, the CDR3 is TGTGCCAGCAGCCAAGATCTGGAAGGGAGGAATGAGCAGTTCTTC. Translation gives CASSQDLEGRNEQFF. The entire variable domain, with the rest obtained from reference TRBV14 and TRBJ2-1, is as follows: EAGVTQFPSHSVIEKGQTVTLRCDPISGHDNLYWYRRVMGKEIKFLLHFVKESKQDESGMPNNRFLAERTGGTYSTLKVQPAELEDSGVYFCASSQDLEGRNEQFFGPGTRLTVL.

This clone was counted only a few times. The CDR3 protein is CASKGQLREQYF. DNA of the CDR3: TGTGCCAGCAAGGGGCAGCTCCGCGAGCAGTACTTC. The gene calls are TRBV2 and TRBJ2-7, with D perhaps matching TRBD1 (5 bases). Trimming left V 7 bases short and J 6 bases short, with 13 bases between. The germline V gene has CDR1 SNHLY and CDR2 FYNNEI. The CDR3 runs to 12 residues.

In this sample, this clone turned up once. The chain couples TRBV2 to TRBJ1-1, with D unresolved. Trimming took 6 bases from V and 6 from J, leaving 8 bases between them. The CDR3 runs 11 residues. Looked up from germline, CDR1 is SNHLY and CDR2 is FYNNEI. CDR3 residues: CASSGRAEAFF. Written as DNA, the CDR3 is TGTGCCAGCAGCGGGAGAGCTGAAGCTTTCTTT.

The chain uses TRBV27 and TRBJ2-7; 14 nucleotides match TRBD2. Germline assignment: CDR1 MNHEY and CDR2 SMNVEV (reference sequence). V gave up 5 bases and J gave up 1 base; unmatched junction bases: 10. CDR3 length: 18 residues. This CDR3 is CASSPDRGLAGVSYEQYF. CDR3 in DNA: TGTGCCAGCAGTCCGGACAGGGGACTAGCGGGAGTGTCCTACGAGCAGTACTTC.

This clone was observed a handful of times. Other DNA variants within this sample encode the same CDR3. This rearrangement joins TRBV7-3 to TRBJ2-3, with TRBD2 identical over 7 bases. The germline gives CDR1 SGHTA, CDR2 FQGTGA. The CDR3 consists of 15 residues. Losses at the gene ends were 6 bases for V and 0 bases for J; bases not matched to a gene: 6. CDR3 sequence (DNA): TGTGCCAGCAGTTCTCTAGCGGTCAGCACAGATACGCAGTATTTT. As protein: CASSSLAVSTDTQYF.